Listed here are 20 T cell receptor beta chains from one sample, sequenced in a study of cytomegalovirus exposure and HLA in healthy donors. TCRdb keeps only in-frame clones here, not all; method: immunoSEQ multiplex PCR. The sample holds around 150,000 clones, roughly 84% seen once. Sequenced: PBMCs. The receptors shown here come from a young man in good health and CMV-seropositive.

The rearrangement links TRBV5-6 to TRBJ1-5; D call uncertain. Germline lookup yields CDR1 SGHDT and CDR2 YYEEEE. V was pared by 1 base and J by 6 bases, with 14 bases between. The CDR3 length is 15 residues. In DNA form, the CDR3 reads TGTGCCAGCAGCTTGAGGCGGTCGGAACGTCAGCCCCAGCATTTT. It encodes CASSLRRSERQPQHF.

The table lists this clone with many counts. This rearrangement joins TRBV9 to TRBJ1-2; 9 bases agree with TRBD1. V was pared by 3 bases and J by 13 bases, with 13 bases of the junction left unmatched. Per the germline V gene, CDR1 is SGDLS and CDR2 is YYNGEE. The CDR3 consists of 14 residues. CDR3 DNA sequence: TGTGCCAGCAGCGCGACCCTGAGACAGGGGGAGAGCACCTTC. Protein product: CASSATLRQGESTF.

The CDR3 loop is CASSSIGLAPLRDTQYF. CDR3 coding DNA: TGTGCCAGCAGTTCTATCGGACTAGCGCCCCTCAGGGATACGCAGTATTTT. This sequence joins TRBV28 and TRBJ2-3; 9 bases fit TRBD2. From germline, CDR1 is MDHEN and CDR2 SYDVKM. The length of the CDR3 is 17 residues. The trim removed 4 bases at V and 6 bases at J, leaving 14 bases unmatched.

This chain joins TRBV6-6 and TRBJ1-1, with D possibly matching TRBD1 (6 bases). From germline, CDR1 is MNHNY and CDR2 SVGAGI (reference sequence). Trimming stripped 6 bases from V and 0 bases from J, with 14 bases between. There are 15 residues in the CDR3. The CDR3 DNA reads TGTGCCAGCAGGATGACCGGGACAATGAACACTGAAGCTTTCTTT. Protein sequence: CASRMTGTMNTEAFF.

The J gene is TRBJ2-2, the V gene TRBV13; D possibly corresponds to TRBD2 (6 bases). Trimming took off 7 bases at V and 8 bases at J, with 17 bases between the two ends. CDR1 and CDR2 (germline): PRHDT, FYEKMQ (reference sequence). The CDR3 totals 14 residues. This CDR3 is CASTSPGEGGELFF. DNA of the CDR3: TGTGCCAGCACTTCTCCGGGGGAAGGGGGGGAGCTGTTTTTT. Full variable domain (rest looked up from reference TRBV13 and TRBJ2-2): AAGVIQSPRHLIKEKRETATLKCYPIPRHDTVYWYQQGPGQDPQFLISFYEKMQSDKGSIPDRFSAQQFSDYHSELNMSSLELGDSALYFCASTSPGEGGELFFGEGSRLTVL.

The chain uses TRBV4-3 and TRBJ1-2, with a weak D call TRBD1 (6 bases). Trimming cost V 0 bases and J 2 bases, with 16 bases left between them. This CDR3 contains 17 residues. The germline V gene encodes CDR1 LGHNA and CDR2 YSLEER. The CDR3 DNA sequence: TGCGCCAGCAGCCAAGAGGGGGCGGGGGTCGACAACTATGGCTACACCTTC. Translation gives CASSQEGAGVDNYGYTF.

The chain recombines TRBV11-2 with TRBJ2-7; 9 nucleotides align to TRBD1. The V segment lost 5 bases and the J segment 12 bases; nucleotides outside the gene matches: 14. The CDR3 covers 14 residues. Looked up from germline, CDR1 is SGHAT and CDR2 is FQNNGV. CDR3: CASSLSGQGLERYF. Here the CDR3 DNA reads TGTGCCAGCAGCCTCTCCGGACAGGGGTTGGAGAGGTACTTC.

The chain links TRBV5-4 to TRBJ2-3; 8 bases match TRBD2. J gave up 1 base and V 4 bases, and 8 bases lay outside the gene matches. The germline V gene has CDR1 SGHNT and CDR2 YYREEE (reference sequence). This CDR3 is 16 amino acids long. The CDR3 DNA reads as TGTGCCAGCAGCATATCGGGGGGGTGGGGCACAGATACGCAGTATTTT. Translating it yields CASSISGGWGTDTQYF.

This clone came up a few times. The chain combines TRBV30 with TRBJ1-2; TRBD1 matches 8 bases. The V gene's germline CDR1 is GTSNPN and CDR2 SVGIG (reference sequence). The CDR3 length is 13 residues. V was clipped by 3 bases and J by 2 bases; unmatched bases: 2. Here the CDR3 reads CAWSRDRNYGYTF. The CDR3 region has the DNA TGTGCCTGGAGCCGGGACAGGAACTATGGCTACACCTTC.

The CDR3 DNA reads as TGTGCCAGCAGCTTAGGGCAGGGGGAGGCTCAGCCCCAGCATTTT. This gives the protein CASSLGQGEAQPQHF. The chain has TRBV7-8 and TRBJ1-5; 7 nucleotides agree with TRBD1. The CDR3 runs to 15 residues. Losses at the gene ends were 1 base for V and 6 bases for J; bases not matched to a gene: 6. Per germline, CDR1 SGHVS and CDR2 FQNEAQ.

The chain recombines TRBV6-5 with TRBJ2-7, with a weak D call TRBD1 (5 bases). Germline-derived CDR1 and CDR2 are MNHEY and SVGAGI. The CDR3 loop spans 13 amino acids. V lost 6 bases to trimming and J lost 2 bases, with 11 bases between them. CDR3 DNA: TGTGCCAGCAGGGCAGACAGCACCTACGAGCAGTACTTC. This codes for CASRADSTYEQYF.

The chain is built from TRBV5-1 and TRBJ1-5, with TRBD1 as a possible D gene (5 bases). Between the trimmed V and J ends, which lost 0 bases and 5 bases, there was a span of 12 bases. This CDR3 contains 15 residues. Germline CDR1 and CDR2: SGHRS and YFSETQ. The CDR3, as DNA: TGCGCCAGCAGCTTGGCCGTAGGGGCTGATCAGCCCCAGCATTTT. Translated, it gives CASSLAVGADQPQHF.

Here the CDR3 reads CASSQGGIINEKLFF. The CDR3 DNA reads TGTGCCAGCAGCCAAGGCGGGATAATTAATGAAAAACTGTTTTTT. The chain couples TRBV4-2 to TRBJ1-4, with D hard to call. Germline loops: CDR1 LGHNA, CDR2 YNFKEQ. V was cut by 1 base and J by 4 bases, with 10 bases left in between. CDR3 length: 15 residues.

This chain joins TRBV6-1 and TRBJ2-7, with no clear D. The CDR3 runs to 14 residues. V dropped 2 bases and J dropped 6 bases, with 14 bases sitting between them. CDR1 is MNHNS, CDR2 SASEGT, per germline. CDR3 sequence (DNA): TGTGCCAGCAGTGAAATGTGGCACTCAGGCGAGCAGTACTTC. Amino acids: CASSEMWHSGEQYF.

This clone was observed a few times. In nucleotides, the CDR3 is TGTGCCAGTAGTACGGGCAGGGATGGCCAGCCCCAGCATTTT. As protein: CASSTGRDGQPQHF. The V gene is TRBV19, the J gene TRBJ1-5, with D tentatively TRBD1 (5 bases). Trimming cost V 4 bases and J 7 bases, with 14 bases left between them. Germline values: CDR1 LNHDA, CDR2 SQIVND (reference sequence). The CDR3 is made up of 14 amino acids. The entire variable domain, with the rest obtained from reference TRBV19 and TRBJ1-5, is as follows: DGGITQSPKYLFRKEGQNVTLSCEQNLNHDAMYWYRQDPGQGLRLIYYSQIVNDFQKGDIAEGYSVSREKKESFPLTVTSAQKNPTAFYLCASSTGRDGQPQHFGDGTRLSIL.

This chain connects TRBV11-2 to TRBJ2-3; D gene unclear. V was trimmed by 4 bases and J by 0 bases, leaving 11 bases between them. The CDR3 spans 15 residues. Germline CDR1 is SGHAT and CDR2 is FQNNGV. The CDR3 loop is CASSYNPLSTDTQYF. The CDR3, as DNA: TGTGCCAGCAGCTACAACCCACTAAGCACAGATACGCAGTATTTT.

A remark on this clone: Within the sample, other DNA sequences also encode this same CDR3. J is TRBJ1-5 and V is TRBV10-3; 9 bases line up with TRBD1. Unmatched junction bases numbered 5, after V lost 7 bases and J lost 4 bases. CDR1 is ENHRY and CDR2 is SYGVKD in the germline V gene. CDR3 size: 14 residues. CDR3 in amino acids: CAINTGGWNQPQHF. DNA for the CDR3: TGTGCCATCAATACAGGGGGCTGGAATCAGCCCCAGCATTTT.

The chain uses TRBV25-1 and TRBJ2-6, with D tentatively TRBD1 (6 bases). The germline gives CDR1 MGHDK, CDR2 SYGVNS. V lost 6 bases to trimming and J lost 1 base, with 16 bases between them. The CDR3 spans 17 residues. The CDR3 coding sequence is TGTGCCAGCAGCACAGGGACAAGGGGGTCTGGGGCCAACGTCCTGACTTTC. It is translated as CASSTGTRGSGANVLTF.

The J gene is TRBJ2-1, the V gene TRBV7-6; 10 nucleotides agree with TRBD2. Germline CDR1 and CDR2: SGHVS and FNYEAQ. After removal of 1 base from V and 5 bases from J, the junction contained 2 bases not matched to a gene. The CDR3 is 15 amino acids. In DNA form, the CDR3 reads TGTGCCAGCAGCTTAGGACTAGCGGGCGACAATGAGCAGTTCTTC. Residues: CASSLGLAGDNEQFF.

This rearrangement joins TRBV6-1 to TRBJ2-5; maybe TRBD2 (6 bases). Germline V CDR1 and CDR2: MNHNS, SASEGT. V was pared by 4 bases and J by 1 base, with 13 bases between. This CDR3 has 15 amino acids. CDR3 in DNA: TGTGCCAGCAGTGGGAGGAGGGGACTCCAAGAGACCCAGTACTTC. Amino acids: CASSGRRGLQETQYF.